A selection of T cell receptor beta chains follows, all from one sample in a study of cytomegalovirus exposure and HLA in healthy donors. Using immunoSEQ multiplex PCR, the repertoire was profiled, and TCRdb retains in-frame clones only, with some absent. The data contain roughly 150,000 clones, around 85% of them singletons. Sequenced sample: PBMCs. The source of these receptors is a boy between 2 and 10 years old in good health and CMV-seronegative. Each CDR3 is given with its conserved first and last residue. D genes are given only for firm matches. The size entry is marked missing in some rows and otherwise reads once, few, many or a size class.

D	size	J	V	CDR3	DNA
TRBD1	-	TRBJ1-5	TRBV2	CASSVEGQGAPFQPQHF	TGTGCCAGCAGTGTGGAGGGACAGGGGGCTCCTTTTCAGCCCCAGCATTTT
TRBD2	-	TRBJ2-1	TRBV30	CAWNPLRTSGRGNEQFF	TGTGCCTGGAATCCCCTAAGAACTAGCGGGAGGGGGAATGAGCAGTTCTTC
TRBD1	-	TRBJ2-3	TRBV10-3	CAISSGTGGSTDTQYF	TGTGCCATCAGTTCCGGGACAGGGGGTAGCACAGATACGCAGTATTTT
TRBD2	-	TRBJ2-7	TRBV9	CASSPRGGVLYEQYF	TGTGCCAGCAGCCCCCGGGGAGGGGTCCTCTACGAGCAGTACTTC
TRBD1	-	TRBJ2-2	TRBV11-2	CASSSGQGNTGELFF	TGTGCCAGCAGCTCCGGACAGGGGAACACCGGGGAGCTGTTTTTT
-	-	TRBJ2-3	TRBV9	CASSVEPGTDTQYF	TGTGCCAGCAGCGTAGAACCAGGCACAGATACGCAGTATTTT
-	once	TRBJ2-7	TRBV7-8	CASSLRQVYEQYF	TGTGCCAGCAGCTTAAGGCAGGTCTACGAGCAGTACTTC
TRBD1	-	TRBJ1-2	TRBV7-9	CASSSERTGDGYTF	TGTGCCAGCAGCTCGGAAAGGACAGGGGATGGCTACACCTTC
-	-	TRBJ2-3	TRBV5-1	CASSLVTTQYF	TGCGCCAGCAGCCTGGTGACAACGCAGTATTTT
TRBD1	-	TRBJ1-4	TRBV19	CATSIGDSSNEKLFF	TGTGCCACCAGTATCGGGGACAGTTCTAATGAAAAACTGTTTTTT
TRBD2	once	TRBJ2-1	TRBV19	CASTPAGRAGEQFF	TGTGCCAGTACCCCGGCGGGGAGGGCAGGTGAGCAGTTCTTC
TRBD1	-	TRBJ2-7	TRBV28	CASSLSYAGQDTPFGDEQYF	TGTGCCAGCAGTTTATCTTACGCGGGACAGGATACCCCCTTCGGCGACGAGCAGTACTTC
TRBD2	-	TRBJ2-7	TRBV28	CASSEWGGVSEQYF	TGTGCCAGCAGTGAATGGGGGGGAGTGTCCGAGCAGTACTTC
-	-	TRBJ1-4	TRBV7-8	CASRRGGLSTNEKLFF	TGTGCCAGCAGGAGGGGGGGGCTGTCAACTAATGAAAAACTGTTTTTT
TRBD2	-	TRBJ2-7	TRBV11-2	CASSSLLAGGPYEQYF	TGTGCCAGCAGCTCATTACTAGCGGGGGGCCCCTACGAGCAGTACTTC
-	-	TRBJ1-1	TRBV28	CASTGGGFGKTEAFF	TGTGCCAGCACCGGGGGAGGATTTGGAAAAACTGAAGCTTTCTTT
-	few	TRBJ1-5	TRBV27	CASRKIGHPNQPQHF	TGTGCCAGCAGGAAGATAGGACACCCAAATCAGCCCCAGCATTTT
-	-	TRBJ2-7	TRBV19	CASSMGSSWVRDEQYF	TGTGCCAGTAGTATGGGGTCTAGCTGGGTTAGAGACGAGCAGTACTTC
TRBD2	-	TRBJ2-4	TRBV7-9	CASSLVTGGASRIQYF	TGTGCCAGCAGCTTAGTGACGGGGGGGGCCTCGCGCATTCAGTACTTC
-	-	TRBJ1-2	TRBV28	CASSSNRVRGYTF	TGTGCCAGCAGTTCAAACAGGGTACGCGGCTACACCTTC
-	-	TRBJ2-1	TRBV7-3	CASSLLGGSYNEQFF	TGTGCCAGCAGCTTATTGGGAGGCTCCTACAATGAGCAGTTCTTC
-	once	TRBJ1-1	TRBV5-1	CASSLWGAGDGNTEAFF	TGCGCCAGCAGCTTGTGGGGAGCAGGGGATGGGAACACTGAAGCTTTCTTT
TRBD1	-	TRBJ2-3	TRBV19	CASSINGRPDRVTDTQYF	TGTGCCAGTAGTATTAATGGGAGGCCGGACAGGGTGACAGATACGCAGTATTTT
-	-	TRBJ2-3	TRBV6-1	CASMERITDTQYF	TGTGCCAGCATGGAGCGTATCACAGATACGCAGTATTTT
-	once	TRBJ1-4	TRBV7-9	CSSSLVRGPTYEKLFF	TGTTCCAGCAGCTTGGTTAGGGGCCCGACTTACGAAAAACTGTTTTTT
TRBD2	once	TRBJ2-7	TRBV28	CASSSPGTSGTNEQYF	TGTGCCAGCAGTTCACCCGGGACTAGCGGGACGAACGAGCAGTACTTC
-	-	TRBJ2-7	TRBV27	CASSFLGEAYEQYF	TGTGCCAGCAGTTTCTTAGGGGAAGCCTACGAGCAGTACTTC
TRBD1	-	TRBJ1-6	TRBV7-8	CASSRRDRAVSPLHF	TGTGCCAGCAGCAGAAGGGACAGGGCCGTTTCACCCCTCCACTTT
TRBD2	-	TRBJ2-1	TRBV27	CASSSIAGTGEQFF	TGTGCCAGCAGTTCAATAGCGGGGACCGGTGAGCAGTTCTTC
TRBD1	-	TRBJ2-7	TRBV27	CASSRTGPDEQYF	TGTGCCAGCAGTCGGACAGGGCCCGACGAGCAGTACTTC
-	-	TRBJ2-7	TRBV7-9	CASSLAGTYEQYF	TGTGCCAGCAGCTTAGCCGGGACCTACGAGCAGTACTTC
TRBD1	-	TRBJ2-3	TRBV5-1	CASSINRGPTDTQYF	TGCGCCAGCAGCATAAACAGGGGACCCACAGATACGCAGTATTTT
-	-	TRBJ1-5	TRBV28	CASTPGGSQPQHF	TGTGCCAGCACACCGGGTGGAAGTCAGCCCCAGCATTTT
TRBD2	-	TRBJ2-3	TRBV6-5	CASSLLAGGVTDTQYF	TGTGCCAGCAGTTTACTAGCGGGGGGGGTCACAGATACGCAGTATTTT
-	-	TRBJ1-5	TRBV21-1	CASSNGTRGWVNQPQHF	TGTGCCAGCAGCAATGGGACAAGGGGTTGGGTCAATCAGCCCCAGCATTTT
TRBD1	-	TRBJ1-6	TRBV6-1	CASSDRQGMEPLHF	TGTGCCAGCAGTGACCGACAGGGGATGGAGCCCCTCCACTTT
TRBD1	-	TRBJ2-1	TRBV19	CASSIVTGNNEQFF	TGTGCCAGTAGTATAGTGACAGGGAACAATGAGCAGTTCTTC
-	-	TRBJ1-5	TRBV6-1	CASSETPGLNQPQHF	TGTGCCAGCAGTGAAACTCCGGGACTCAATCAGCCCCAGCATTTT
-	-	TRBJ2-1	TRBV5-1	CASSLGDSLGEQFF	TGCGCCAGCAGCTTGGGAGACTCCCTCGGGGAGCAGTTCTTC
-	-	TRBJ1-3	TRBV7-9	CASSPSGEFTIYF	TGTGCCAGCAGCCCCTCGGGGGAATTTACCATATATTTT
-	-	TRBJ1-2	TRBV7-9	CSSSLASYGYTF	TGTTCCAGCAGCTTAGCCAGCTATGGCTACACCTTC
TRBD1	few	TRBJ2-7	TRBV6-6	CASSFRTGGYEQYF	TGTGCCAGCAGTTTTCGGACAGGGGGCTACGAGCAGTACTTC
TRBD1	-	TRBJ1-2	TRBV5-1	CASSDGQGDGYTF	TGCGCCAGCAGTGACGGACAGGGTGATGGCTACACCTTC
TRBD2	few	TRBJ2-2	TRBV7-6	CASSRTRNTGELFF	TGTGCCAGCAGCCGGACTAGGAACACCGGGGAGCTGTTTTTT
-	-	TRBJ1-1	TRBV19	CASSIFQNTEAFF	TGTGCCAGTAGTATATTCCAGAACACTGAAGCTTTCTTT
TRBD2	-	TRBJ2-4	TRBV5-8	CASSLVGGKYF	TGTGCCAGCAGCTTGGTGGGAGGGAAGTACTTC
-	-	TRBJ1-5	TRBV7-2	CASSDWGNQPQHF	TGTGCCAGCAGCGACTGGGGCAATCAGCCCCAGCATTTT
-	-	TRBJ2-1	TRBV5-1	CASSLAPGSIRAEEQFF	TGCGCCAGCAGCTTGGCCCCCGGATCGATCAGGGCGGAAGAGCAGTTCTTC
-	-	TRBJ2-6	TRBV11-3	CASSPGGPGANVLTF	TGTGCCAGCAGCCCCGGAGGGCCTGGGGCCAACGTCCTGACTTTC
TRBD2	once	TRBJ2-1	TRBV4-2	CASSQEELAVKDEQFF	TGTGCCAGCAGCCAAGAAGAACTAGCGGTTAAGGATGAGCAGTTCTTC
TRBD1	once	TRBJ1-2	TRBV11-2	CASSFDRGRVGYTF	TGTGCCAGCAGCTTTGACAGGGGGCGCGTTGGCTACACCTTC
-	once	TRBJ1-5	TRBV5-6	CASSLGVGVGQPQHF	TGTGCCAGCAGCTTGGGGGTCGGGGTTGGTCAGCCCCAGCATTTT
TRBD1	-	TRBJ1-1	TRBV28	CASSLCGGGTGRTEAFF	TGTGCCAGCAGTTTATGCGGGGGGGGGACAGGGAGGACTGAAGCTTTCTTT